This is a list of T cell receptor beta chains from one sample in a study of blood T cell repertoires in COVID-19. Some clones are missing from TCRdb's copy, which holds only in-frame ones; the method was immunoSEQ multiplex PCR. This table holds around 450,000 clones, roughly 85% found once. The specimen sequenced was PBMCs or T cells enriched from blood (not recorded which). The origin of the receptors is a woman in her late teens or twenties with acute COVID-19. Each CDR3 is given with its conserved first and last residue. The D gene is left open where the match is weak. Not every row has a clone size; where given, it reads once, few, many or a size class.

cdr3_aa cdr3_nt v_call d_call j_call clone_size
CASTGGGYTF TGTGCCAGCACAGGTGGAGGCTACACCTTC TRBV2 - TRBJ1-2 -
CASSQEQISYEQYF TGTGCCAGCAGCCAAGAGCAGATTTCCTACGAGCAGTACTTC TRBV3-1/TRBV3-2 - TRBJ2-7 -
CASSLALAGGMETQYF TGCGCCAGCAGCTTGGCACTAGCGGGGGGGATGGAGACCCAGTACTTC TRBV5-1 TRBD2 TRBJ2-5 -
CASSLGVLLGGASDTQYF TGTGCCAGCAGCTTAGGAGTTTTGCTAGGGGGCGCCTCAGATACGCAGTATTTT TRBV7-8 TRBD1 TRBJ2-3 -
CASSHSTGAAGYGYTF TGTGCCAGCAGCCATAGCACAGGGGCTGCGGGCTATGGCTACACCTTC TRBV7-9 TRBD1 TRBJ1-2 -
CSASVRTGLHEQYF TGCAGTGCTAGTGTCAGGACCGGACTCCACGAGCAGTACTTC TRBV20-1 - TRBJ2-7 -
CASSLGELNYGYTF TGTGCCAGCAGCTTAGGGGAGCTTAACTATGGCTACACCTTC TRBV7-9 - TRBJ1-2 -
CASSQEKQGENWNTEAFF TGCGCCAGCAGCCAAGAGAAACAGGGTGAAAATTGGAACACTGAAGCTTTCTTT TRBV4-3 - TRBJ1-1 -
CASSEGVRGDTEAFF TGTGCCAGCAGCGAGGGGGTTCGGGGCGACACTGAAGCTTTCTTT TRBV9 - TRBJ1-1 -
CASRGGAPREKLFF TGTGCCAGCAGAGGCGGGGCGCCCCGTGAAAAACTGTTTTTT TRBV7-2 - TRBJ1-4 -
CASSPSFGQSSYEQYF TGTGCCAGCTCACCAAGTTTTGGACAGTCCTCCTACGAGCAGTACTTC TRBV18 - TRBJ2-7 -
CASSLAGATNEKLFF TGTGCCAGCAGCTTGGCGGGTGCAACTAATGAAAAACTGTTTTTT TRBV5-4 - TRBJ1-4 once
CASSRPGTANSYEQYF TGTGCCAGCAGCCGACCAGGGACTGCCAATTCCTACGAGCAGTACTTC TRBV27 - TRBJ2-7 -
CASSKSPEVYGYTF TGTGCCAGCAGCAAAAGCCCGGAGGTCTATGGCTACACCTTC TRBV4-2 - TRBJ1-2 -
CASSLVGQGKNTEAFF TGCGCCAGCAGCTTGGTGGGACAGGGAAAGAACACTGAAGCTTTCTTT TRBV5-1 TRBD1 TRBJ1-1 -
CASSPTGGPYNEQFF TGTGCCAGCAGCCCGACGGGGGGGCCCTACAATGAGCAGTTCTTC TRBV7-3 TRBD2 TRBJ2-1 -
CASSLQGGQETQYF TGTGCCAGCAGTTTACAGGGGGGACAAGAGACCCAGTACTTC TRBV6-5 TRBD1 TRBJ2-5 -
CASSLGTGGGYTF TGTGCCAGCAGCCTAGGGACAGGGGGTGGCTACACCTTC TRBV6-6 TRBD1 TRBJ1-2 -
CASSARTGPRGYTF TGTGCCAGCAGTGCCCGGACAGGGCCTCGGGGCTACACCTTC TRBV6-2/TRBV6-3 TRBD1 TRBJ1-2 -
CASSQIMNTEAFF TGTGCCAGCAGCCAGATCATGAACACTGAAGCTTTCTTT TRBV11-2 - TRBJ1-1 -
CASSPGETQYF TGTGCCAGCTCCCCGGGGGAGACCCAGTACTTC TRBV18 - TRBJ2-5 -
CAIRGGADYGYTF TGTGCCATCAGGGGGGGGGCTGACTATGGCTACACCTTC TRBV10-3 - TRBJ1-2 -
CASSNPPGQGYSPLHF TGTGCCAGTAGTAACCCGCCTGGACAGGGCTATTCACCCCTCCACTTT TRBV19 TRBD1 TRBJ1-6 -
CASSQEVQRAYNEQFF TGCGCCAGCAGCCAAGAGGTCCAGCGGGCCTACAATGAGCAGTTCTTC TRBV4-3 - TRBJ2-1 once